This TCR beta chain was found in a study of T-cell reconstitution after alpha-beta-depleted transplantation in children. TCRbeta library preparation incorporated unique molecular identifiers. TCRdb re-derived calls from the PCR reads in MiXCR, one entry per CDR3 protein. The sample consists of about 460,000 distinct CDR3 sequences, approximately 12% of them appearing once. The CDR3 is made up of 14 amino acids. Trimming removed 3 bases from V and 7 bases from J; junction bases left unmatched: 7. The germline V gene encodes CDR1 SQVTM and CDR2 ANQGSEA. The starting material was PBMCs from the stem cell graft donor, obtained from the stem cell graft. The chain is built from TRBV29-1 and TRBJ2-7, with 12 bases that match TRBD1. The clonotype originates from a human donor who donated a stem cell graft to a child with combined immunodeficiency. In DNA, the CDR3 is TGCAGCGTTGACTCCGGGACAGGGGGCGGAGAGCAGTACTTC. Translation: CSVDSGTGGGEQYF.